The rows below give T cell receptor beta chains drawn from one sample of a study of graft-versus-host responses after intestinal transplantation. The table came from immunoSEQ multiplex PCR; TCRdb's copy has only in-frame clones and leaves some out. Of nearly 110,000 clones in the sample, 87% were seen once. Their antigen targets remain unknown. This specimen was unstimulated CD4+ T cells sorted from spleen or lymph node cells, taken before transplant. The origin of the receptors is a human donor who was the organ donor for an intestinal transplant. CDR3s include the opening cysteine and the closing phenylalanine or tryptophan. The D gene is left open where the match is weak.

d_gene: NA
v_gene: TRBV29-1
CDR3aa: CSVSGASNQPQHF

d_gene: NA
v_gene: TRBV2
CDR3aa: CASGQRREYEQYF

d_gene: NA
v_gene: TRBV5-1
CDR3aa: CASSLGSADTQYF

d_gene: NA
v_gene: TRBV5-1
CDR3aa: CASSLEAANTGELFF

d_gene: NA
v_gene: TRBV5-1
CDR3aa: CASSLASNGHTIYF

d_gene: NA
v_gene: TRBV6-5
CDR3aa: CASQGLPNSYEQYF

d_gene: NA
v_gene: TRBV10-1
CDR3aa: CASSAESWPTGELFF

d_gene: NA
v_gene: TRBV30
CDR3aa: CAWMRQNEQFF

d_gene: TRBD1
v_gene: TRBV10-3
CDR3aa: CAISERQGLEGYTF

d_gene: NA
v_gene: TRBV19
CDR3aa: CASSRGHTNTEAFF

d_gene: NA
v_gene: TRBV4-2
CDR3aa: CASSGRVEADTQYF

d_gene: TRBD2
v_gene: TRBV6-5
CDR3aa: CASTQTSGYNEQFF

d_gene: NA
v_gene: TRBV7-6
CDR3aa: CASSLDSNQPQHF

d_gene: TRBD2
v_gene: TRBV4-1
CDR3aa: CASSRAGARHEQFF

d_gene: NA
v_gene: TRBV18
CDR3aa: CASSPPLTPNTGELFF

d_gene: NA
v_gene: TRBV7-8
CDR3aa: CASSLGPQPQHF

d_gene: NA
v_gene: TRBV14
CDR3aa: CASSQVSEVGTFF

d_gene: TRBD1
v_gene: TRBV29-1
CDR3aa: CSVDGQGADTQYF

d_gene: NA
v_gene: TRBV7-2
CDR3aa: CASSLQGSVRTGELFF

d_gene: NA
v_gene: TRBV6-1
CDR3aa: CASSEMGRVNQPQHF

d_gene: NA
v_gene: TRBV11-3
CDR3aa: CASSLVSYQYF

d_gene: NA
v_gene: TRBV2
CDR3aa: CASSEAGPYEQYF

d_gene: TRBD1
v_gene: TRBV15
CDR3aa: CATSRDHDRGVAAFF

d_gene: NA
v_gene: TRBV6-5
CDR3aa: CASSRDRRILGEQYF

d_gene: TRBD1
v_gene: TRBV5-4
CDR3aa: CASSLEGTGNRGYTF

d_gene: NA
v_gene: TRBV7-7
CDR3aa: CASSERVGANYGYTF

d_gene: NA
v_gene: TRBV18
CDR3aa: CASSSGSSYEQYF

d_gene: NA
v_gene: TRBV9
CDR3aa: CASSESGAINQPQHF

d_gene: NA
v_gene: TRBV6-6
CDR3aa: CASRSEDRYSYEQYF

d_gene: TRBD2
v_gene: TRBV9
CDR3aa: CASSVGSGGSSYEQYF

d_gene: NA
v_gene: TRBV7-9
CDR3aa: CASSDTLVLNTEAFF

d_gene: TRBD2
v_gene: TRBV6-6
CDR3aa: CASSSSGGDEQYF

d_gene: NA
v_gene: TRBV18
CDR3aa: CASSPVGARTYNEQFF

d_gene: TRBD2
v_gene: TRBV13
CDR3aa: CASSLSGLAGRVGELFF

d_gene: TRBD1
v_gene: TRBV7-2
CDR3aa: CASSLGGRGRVNTEAFF

d_gene: NA
v_gene: TRBV19
CDR3aa: CASNSGNTIYF

d_gene: NA
v_gene: TRBV9
CDR3aa: CASSVGKGFNSPLHF

d_gene: NA
v_gene: TRBV7-9
CDR3aa: CASSWDFSRAYEQYF

d_gene: NA
v_gene: TRBV6-6
CDR3aa: CASSLGRTEAFF

d_gene: NA
v_gene: TRBV9
CDR3aa: CASSVGPGLREQYF

d_gene: NA
v_gene: TRBV4-1
CDR3aa: CASSQDLVRRNQPQHF

d_gene: NA
v_gene: TRBV6-1
CDR3aa: CASWGFGNTGELFF

d_gene: NA
v_gene: TRBV29-1
CDR3aa: CSVGGVGAGREAFF

d_gene: TRBD1
v_gene: TRBV19
CDR3aa: CASSTDRGLKETQYF

d_gene: TRBD2
v_gene: TRBV7-2
CDR3aa: CASSPSRVAGGYVLTF

d_gene: NA
v_gene: TRBV6-5
CDR3aa: CASWGNTEAFF

d_gene: TRBD2
v_gene: TRBV5-1
CDR3aa: CASRFLAGGDTGELFF

d_gene: TRBD2
v_gene: TRBV7-3
CDR3aa: CASSPTSARENEQFF

d_gene: NA
v_gene: TRBV7-9
CDR3aa: CASSLGFYNEQFF

d_gene: NA
v_gene: TRBV4-1
CDR3aa: CASSQVTGHTEAFF

d_gene: TRBD1
v_gene: TRBV19
CDR3aa: CASSTGQLVTDEQYF

d_gene: TRBD1
v_gene: TRBV6-6
CDR3aa: CASSAGQGGNQPQHF

d_gene: NA
v_gene: TRBV6-6
CDR3aa: CASSYAGEGYEQYF

d_gene: NA
v_gene: TRBV5-4
CDR3aa: CASSARLETGELFF

d_gene: NA
v_gene: TRBV9
CDR3aa: CASSVGGINTGELFF

d_gene: NA
v_gene: TRBV9
CDR3aa: CASSPDFSSWEQFF

d_gene: NA
v_gene: TRBV7-2
CDR3aa: CASSAWTDGYTF

d_gene: NA
v_gene: TRBV11-2
CDR3aa: CASSLSGNTEAFF

d_gene: TRBD2
v_gene: TRBV5-1
CDR3aa: CASSLAPAGGSYNEQFF